This TCR beta chain was documented in a study of blood T cells in healthy people across ages (dated by TCRdb to about 2015). About the investigation overall: In model experiments, template switching captured roughly one uniquely barcoded TCR beta cDNA molecule for every two T cells. To avoid experimental bias, donors of different ages were spread randomly across the sequencing lanes. Four age groups were formed from the donors: young (average about 16 years), middle-aged (approximately 41), aged (roughly 56) and long-lived (approximately 80). To track age-related changes in TCR beta repertoire diversity, the study relied on deep sequencing normalized with unique cDNA molecular identifiers. For two donors (one aged 18 to 29 and one aged 80 or older), the study analyzed two additional independent replicas of 1 million unique cDNA reads from the same blood draw. General findings and caveats noted by the study authors: The CMV infection status of donors was not known, potentially confounding age-related changes in expanded clonotypes. Observed TCR beta diversity per million T cells fell roughly linearly with age, and a significant reduction was already apparent by age around 40. A strong correlation was found between observed TCR beta diversity and the percentage of naive T cells measured by flow cytometry. Since profiling was done on bulk unsorted PBMCs, naive and antigen-experienced compartments could not be conclusively compared. The long-lived group showed more naive CD4+ T cells, fewer expanded clones and increased TCR diversity than the aged group, suggesting age selection. Estimates of total diversity based on one million sequenced T cells were regarded as lower bounds and as underestimates.

The approximately 39 donors, aged about 6 to 100 years, were systemically healthy Caucasian individuals from Russia. Each donor gave 8 to 10 milliliters of peripheral blood, collected into EDTA-treated Vacutainer tubes. Ficoll-Paque density-gradient centrifugation was used to isolate PBMCs, with at least 7 million per sample. Trizol reagent was used to extract total RNA from the PBMCs, yielding at least 6 micrograms per sample. For every donor, flow cytometry on a PBMC aliquot measured the percentage of naive CD45RAhigh/CD27high T cells. The CDR3 sequence holds 14 residues, the cysteine and phenylalanine included. Here the CDR3 DNA is all that survives: 42 bases in frame from base 1. From the germline V gene (reference sequence), CDR1 is LNHNV and CDR2 is YYDKDF. At the junction V is shortened by 2 bases and J by 4 bases, with 8 bases in between. Libraries came from 5' RACE. Reads for this sample came from an Illumina HiSeq 2500. A second PCR of about 7 to 12 cycles was run with a J-beta primer mix and a sample-barcoded 5' primer. A template-switch 5' adaptor carrying 12 random nucleotides introduced a unique molecular identifier onto each TCR beta cDNA molecule. Each sample yielded at least 2.5 million CDR3-containing paired-end reads. All of the RNA was converted into first-strand cDNA using the Mint cDNA synthesis kit, with a TRBC-specific oligonucleotide serving as the primer. All cDNA was treated with uracil-DNA glycosylase and then went through a first 18-cycle PCR with the universal primers M1SS and BC2_uni_R. Processing in the source paper ran as follows. For normalization, 1 million high-quality reads, each with a distinct molecular identifier, were randomly selected from each sample. Instead of being binned into consensus sequences, reads that shared molecular identifiers were thrown out. MiTCR, with a Q25 quality threshold and the strictest error-elimination algorithm, was used for CDR3 identification, clonotype clustering and error correction. A nonparametric unseen species model with Euler transformation was used to estimate lower-bound total TCR beta diversity. In-frame beta chains were kept once TCRdb had trimmed the public reads at Q25 with fastp and called clones with MiXCR. Entries are consolidated by CDR3 protein sequence, retaining the most common genes and DNA. These V and J calls rely on TCRdb rather than the paper's analysis. This sample holds 800,000 to 950,000 distinct CDR3 sequences; around 46% were observed only once. About an eighth of the sample is held by the ten biggest clonotypes.

For this clonotype: The target of this receptor is not known. No qualities accompany the bases; no much larger clone lies one base away.

The chain uses TRBV15 and TRBJ1-4; the D gene remains uncertain. The sample comprised blood. The sequence came from a man aged 25 to 40 in good health. CDR3 reads: CATSRRRDNEKLFF. The nucleotides read TGTGCCACCAGCAGAAGACGGGATAATGAAAAACTGTTTTTT.